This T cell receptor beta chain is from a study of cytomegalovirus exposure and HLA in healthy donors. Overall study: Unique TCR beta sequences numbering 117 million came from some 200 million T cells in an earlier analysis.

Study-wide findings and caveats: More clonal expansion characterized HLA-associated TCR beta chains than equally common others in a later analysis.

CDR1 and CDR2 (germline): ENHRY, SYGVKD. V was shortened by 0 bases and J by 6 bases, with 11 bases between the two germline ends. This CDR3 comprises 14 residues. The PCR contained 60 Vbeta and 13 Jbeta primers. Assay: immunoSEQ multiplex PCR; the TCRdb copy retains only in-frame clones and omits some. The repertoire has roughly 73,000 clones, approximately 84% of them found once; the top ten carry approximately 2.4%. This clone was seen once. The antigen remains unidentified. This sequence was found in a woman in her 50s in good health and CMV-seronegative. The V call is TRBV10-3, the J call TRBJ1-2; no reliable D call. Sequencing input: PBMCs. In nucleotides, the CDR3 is TGTGCCATCAGTGAGTCGGGAAGGGAGGATGGCTACACCTTC. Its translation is CAISESGREDGYTF.